This T cell receptor beta chain was documented in a study of T cell responses to AZD1222 COVID-19 vaccine. The overall study: Second doses that came at about 4 or about 12 weeks were put together. Study-level results: The donor group comprised mostly white British people and more females; the analysis possibly underestimated clonal diversity. Seropositivity was recorded at baseline in only five to seven AZD1222 recipients. Reportedly, close to half of spike-specific TCRs are directed against unmutated variant regions.

The V end was cut by 4 bases, the J end by 5 bases, with 13 bases between. Germline loops: CDR1 SGHRS, CDR2 YFSETQ. This CDR3 region has 14 residues. Assay: immunoSEQ multiplex PCR; the TCRdb copy retains only in-frame clones and omits some. This sample has 75,000 to 100,000 clones, with more than 75% found just once. Remarks on this clone: Its antigen remains unknown.

This TCR came from an adult in good health. The sequencing used peripheral blood, collected on day 0 of AZD1222 vaccination. The rearrangement uses TRBV5-1 and TRBJ2-1, with D maybe TRBD2 (5 bases). CDR3 protein: CASSPPIGNNEQFF. CDR3 nucleotide sequence: TGCGCCAGCAGCCCCCCGATCGGGAACAATGAGCAGTTCTTC.